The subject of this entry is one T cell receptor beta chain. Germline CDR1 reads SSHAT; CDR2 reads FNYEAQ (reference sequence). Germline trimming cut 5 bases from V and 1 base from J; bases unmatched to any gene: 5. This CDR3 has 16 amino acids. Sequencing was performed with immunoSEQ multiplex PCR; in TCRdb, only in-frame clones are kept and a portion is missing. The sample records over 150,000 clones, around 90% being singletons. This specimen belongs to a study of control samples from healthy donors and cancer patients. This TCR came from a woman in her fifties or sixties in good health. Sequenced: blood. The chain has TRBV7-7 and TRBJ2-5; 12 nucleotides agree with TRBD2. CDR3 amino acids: CASSPLTSGGQETQYF. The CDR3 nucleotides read TGTGCCAGCAGCCCTCTGACTAGCGGGGGCCAAGAGACCCAGTACTTC.